This T cell receptor (beta chain) derives from a study of molecular identifiers for immune sequencing clone quantification. Study observations and caveats: Molecules of identical TCR sharing a barcode could underestimate highly expanded clone sizes.

Every naive CD8 library was made from between 20,000 and 1,000,000 sorted cells with 10%, 30% or 50% RNA. In the sort, naive CD8 T cells were defined as CD8+CD4-CCR7+CD45RA+. TCRdb re-called the PCR reads through MiXCR, storing one row per CDR3 protein. Counted here are roughly 320,000 distinct CDR3 sequences, roughly a quarter occurring once; the ten biggest clones make up around 0.74%. CDR1 and CDR2 (germline): SGHDN, FVKESK. The CDR3 has 16 residues. Trimming took off 3 bases at V and 2 bases at J, with 15 bases between the two ends. This clonotype showed up many times. Its antigen is currently unknown.

The clonotype originates from a human donor in good health. Some libraries in this study had Jurkat cell RNA spiked in. The V call is TRBV14, the J call TRBJ2-3, with D maybe TRBD2 (6 bases). The sequencing sample was made of naive CD8+ T cells from blood, with Jurkat cell RNA spiked in. Subset of the sample: FACS-sorted CD8+CD4-CCR7+CD45RA+ naive T cells. The CDR3 spells CASSHPSGLFTDTQYF. The CDR3 bases are TGTGCCAGCAGCCACCCATCGGGACTCTTCACAGATACGCAGTATTTT.